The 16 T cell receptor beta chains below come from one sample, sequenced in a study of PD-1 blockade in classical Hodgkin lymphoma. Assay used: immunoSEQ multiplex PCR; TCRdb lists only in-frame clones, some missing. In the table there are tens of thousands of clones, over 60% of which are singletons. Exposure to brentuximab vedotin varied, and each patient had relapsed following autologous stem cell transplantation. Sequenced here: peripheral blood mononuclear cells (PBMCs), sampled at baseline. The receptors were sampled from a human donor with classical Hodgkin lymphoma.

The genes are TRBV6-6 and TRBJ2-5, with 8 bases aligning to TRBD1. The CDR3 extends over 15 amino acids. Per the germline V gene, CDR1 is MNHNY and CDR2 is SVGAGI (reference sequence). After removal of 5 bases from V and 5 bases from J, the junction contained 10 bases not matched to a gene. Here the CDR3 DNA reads TGTGCCAGCAGTCAAGACAGGGGATGGCGGGAGACCCAGTACTTC. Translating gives CASSQDRGWRETQYF.

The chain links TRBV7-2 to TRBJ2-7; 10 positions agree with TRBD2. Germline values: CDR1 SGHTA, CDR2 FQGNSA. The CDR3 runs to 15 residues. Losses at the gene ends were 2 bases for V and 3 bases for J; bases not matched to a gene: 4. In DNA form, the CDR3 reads TGTGCCAGCAGCTTATCTTTAGCGGGAGGCTACGAGCAGTACTTC. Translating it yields CASSLSLAGGYEQYF.

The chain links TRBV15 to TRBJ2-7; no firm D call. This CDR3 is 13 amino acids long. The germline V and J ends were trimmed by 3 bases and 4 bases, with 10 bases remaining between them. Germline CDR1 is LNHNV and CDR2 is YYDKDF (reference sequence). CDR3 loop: CATSSRVGYEQYF. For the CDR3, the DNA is TGTGCCACCAGCAGTAGGGTGGGGTACGAGCAGTACTTC.

CDR3 sequence: CASSLTSGTIYEQYF. The CDR3 coding sequence is TGTGCCAGCAGCTTAACTAGCGGGACTATTTACGAGCAGTACTTC. V usage is TRBV7-9 and J usage is TRBJ2-7; 10 nucleotides line up with TRBD2. The CDR3 has 15 amino acids. Germline values: CDR1 SEHNR, CDR2 FQNEAQ (reference sequence). Germline trimming cut 2 bases from V and 4 bases from J; bases unmatched to any gene: 5.

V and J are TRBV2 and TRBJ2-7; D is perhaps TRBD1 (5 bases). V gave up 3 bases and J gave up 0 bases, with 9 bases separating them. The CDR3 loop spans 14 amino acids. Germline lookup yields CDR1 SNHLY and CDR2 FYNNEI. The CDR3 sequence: CASSEQGISYEQYF. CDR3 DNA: TGTGCCAGCAGTGAGCAGGGAATCTCCTACGAGCAGTACTTC. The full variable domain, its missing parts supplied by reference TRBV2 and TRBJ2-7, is EPEVTQTPSHQVTQMGQEVILRCVPISNHLYFYWYRQILGQKVEFLVSFYNNEISEKSEIFDDQFSVERPDGSNFTLKIRSTKLEDSAMYFCASSEQGISYEQYFGPGTRLTVT.

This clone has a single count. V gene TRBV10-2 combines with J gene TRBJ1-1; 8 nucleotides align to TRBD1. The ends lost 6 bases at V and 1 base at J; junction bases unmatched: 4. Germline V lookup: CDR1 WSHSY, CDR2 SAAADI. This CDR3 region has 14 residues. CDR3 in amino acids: CASRVTGGNTEAFF. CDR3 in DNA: TGCGCCAGCAGGGTTACAGGGGGGAACACTGAAGCTTTCTTT.

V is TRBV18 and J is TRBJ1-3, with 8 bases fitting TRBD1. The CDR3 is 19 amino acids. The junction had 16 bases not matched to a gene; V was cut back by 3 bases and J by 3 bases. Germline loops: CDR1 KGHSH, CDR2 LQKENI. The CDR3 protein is CASSPLTSQGAIFGNTIYF. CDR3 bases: TGTGCCAGCTCACCCCTAACCTCCCAGGGGGCCATTTTTGGAAACACCATATATTTT.

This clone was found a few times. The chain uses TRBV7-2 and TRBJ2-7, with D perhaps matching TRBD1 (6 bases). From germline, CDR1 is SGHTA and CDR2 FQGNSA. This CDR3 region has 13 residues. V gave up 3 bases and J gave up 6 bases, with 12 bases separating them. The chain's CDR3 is CASSLSARGEQYV. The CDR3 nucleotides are TGTGCCAGCAGCTTGAGCGCCAGGGGCGAGCAGTACGTC.

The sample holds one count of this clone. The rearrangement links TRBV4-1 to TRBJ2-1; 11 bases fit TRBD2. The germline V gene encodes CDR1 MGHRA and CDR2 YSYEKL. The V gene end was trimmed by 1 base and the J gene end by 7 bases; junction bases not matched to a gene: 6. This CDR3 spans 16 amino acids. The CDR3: CASSQVGLAGGNEQFF. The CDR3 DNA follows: TGCGCCAGCAGCCAAGTAGGGCTAGCGGGAGGAAATGAGCAGTTCTTC.

CDR3 coding DNA: TGTGCCAGCAGCTTGAGGGGGCAGGAGGCTTTCTTT. Protein: CASSLRGQEAFF. The chain links TRBV5-5 to TRBJ1-1; 7 bases line up with TRBD1. V gave up 1 base and J gave up 11 bases; unmatched junction bases: 5. The CDR3 has 12 amino acids. From germline, CDR1 is SGHKS and CDR2 YYEKEE (reference sequence).

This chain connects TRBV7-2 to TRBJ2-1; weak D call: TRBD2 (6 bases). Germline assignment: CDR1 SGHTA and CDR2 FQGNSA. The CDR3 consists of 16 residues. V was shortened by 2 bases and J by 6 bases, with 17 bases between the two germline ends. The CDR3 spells CASSLRRGRGSNEQFF. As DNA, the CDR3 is TGTGCCAGCAGCTTACGGAGGGGCCGCGGTAGCAATGAGCAGTTCTTC. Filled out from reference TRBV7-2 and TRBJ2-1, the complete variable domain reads GAGVSQSPSNKVTEKGKDVELRCDPISGHTALYWYRQSLGQGLEFLIYFQGNSAPDKSGLPSDRFSAERTGGSVSTLTIQRTQQEDSAVYLCASSLRRGRGSNEQFFGPGTRLTVL.

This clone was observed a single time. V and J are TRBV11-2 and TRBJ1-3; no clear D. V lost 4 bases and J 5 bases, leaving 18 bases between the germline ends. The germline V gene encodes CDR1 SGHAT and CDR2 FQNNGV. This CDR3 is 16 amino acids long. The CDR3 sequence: CASSSLGGLFRNTIYF. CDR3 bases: TGTGCCAGCAGCTCCCTCGGAGGCCTCTTTCGAAACACCATATATTTT.

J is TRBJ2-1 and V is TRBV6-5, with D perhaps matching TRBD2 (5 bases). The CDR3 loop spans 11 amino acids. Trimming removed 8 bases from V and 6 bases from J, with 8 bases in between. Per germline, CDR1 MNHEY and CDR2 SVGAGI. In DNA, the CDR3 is TGTGCCAGCCCCACTAGCAATGAGCAGTTCTTC. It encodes CASPTSNEQFF.

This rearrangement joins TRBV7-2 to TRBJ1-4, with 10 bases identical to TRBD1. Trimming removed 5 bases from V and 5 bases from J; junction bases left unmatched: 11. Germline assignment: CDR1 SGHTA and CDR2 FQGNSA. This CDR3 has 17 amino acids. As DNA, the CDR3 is TGTGCCAGCAGCCCCTCCCGGGACAGGGGACGAAATGAAAAACTGTTTTTT. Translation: CASSPSRDRGRNEKLFF.

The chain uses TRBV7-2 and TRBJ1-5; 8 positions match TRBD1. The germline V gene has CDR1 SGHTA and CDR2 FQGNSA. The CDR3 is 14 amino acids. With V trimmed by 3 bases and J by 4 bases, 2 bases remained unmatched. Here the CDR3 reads CASSLDRVNQPQHF. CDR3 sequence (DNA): TGTGCCAGCAGCTTGGACAGGGTAAATCAGCCCCAGCATTTT.

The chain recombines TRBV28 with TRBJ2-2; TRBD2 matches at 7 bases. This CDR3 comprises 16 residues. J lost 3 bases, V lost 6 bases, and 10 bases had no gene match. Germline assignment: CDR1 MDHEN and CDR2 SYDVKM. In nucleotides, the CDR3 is TGTGCCAGCAGCCTCAGGAGGCTAGCGGACACCGGGGAGCTGTTTTTT. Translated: CASSLRRLADTGELFF. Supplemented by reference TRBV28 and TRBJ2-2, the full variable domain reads DVKVTQSSRYLVKRTGEKVFLECVQDMDHENMFWYRQDPGLGLRLIYFSYDVKMKEKGDIPEGYSVSREKKERFSLILESASTNQTSMYLCASSLRRLADTGELFFGEGSRLTVL.